This T cell receptor (beta chain) was identified during a study of cytomegalovirus exposure and HLA in healthy donors. In the study overall: Caucasian-associated ancestry cluster membership applied to about 77% of around 400 genotyped donors. Findings and limits, study-wide: In a later analysis, TCR beta V- and J-gene trimming showed a link to a missense DCLRE1C variant. Exclusion as indistinguishable affected some V segments, including TRBV6-2 and TRBV6-3. Earlier analysis looked at TCR beta V segments, and most were productive about 87% or about 30% of the time.

Amplification used 60 Vbeta primers and 13 Jbeta primers. Sequencing was performed with immunoSEQ multiplex PCR; in TCRdb, only in-frame clones are kept and a portion is missing. Of 200,000 or so clones detected, 65% to 85% appear once; the ten largest clones hold 3.8%. This CDR3 region has 18 residues. Trimming took 3 bases from V and 0 from J, leaving 17 bases between them. CDR1 is PRHDT and CDR2 is FYEKMQ in the germline V gene (reference sequence). As concerns this clone: Its antigen is undetermined.

The clonotype comes from a man aged 50 or older in good health and CMV-seronegative. V gene TRBV13 combines with J gene TRBJ2-2; maybe TRBD1 (6 bases). The sequencing input was PBMCs. CDR3 nucleotides: TGTGCCAGCAGCTTCGGACAGATAACCCTCGCGAACACCGGGGAGCTGTTTTTT. Translation gives CASSFGQITLANTGELFF.